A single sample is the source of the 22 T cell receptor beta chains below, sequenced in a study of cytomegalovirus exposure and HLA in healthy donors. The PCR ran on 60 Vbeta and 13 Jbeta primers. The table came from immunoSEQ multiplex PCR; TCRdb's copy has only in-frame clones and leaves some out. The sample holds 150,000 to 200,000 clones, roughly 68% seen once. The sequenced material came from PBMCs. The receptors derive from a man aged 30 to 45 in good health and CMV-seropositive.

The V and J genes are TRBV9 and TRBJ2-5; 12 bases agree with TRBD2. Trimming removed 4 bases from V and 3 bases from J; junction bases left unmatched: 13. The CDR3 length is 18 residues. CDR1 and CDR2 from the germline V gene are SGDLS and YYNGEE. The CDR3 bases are TGTGCCAGCAGCCGGCCGCCGGGACTAGCGGGTTTCGAAGAGACCCAGTACTTC. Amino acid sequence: CASSRPPGLAGFEETQYF.

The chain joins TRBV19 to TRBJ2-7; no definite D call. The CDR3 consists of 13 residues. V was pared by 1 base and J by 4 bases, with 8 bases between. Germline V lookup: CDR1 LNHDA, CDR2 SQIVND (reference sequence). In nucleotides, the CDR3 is TGTGCCAGTAGTATAGGCCCAGATTACGAGCAGTACTTC. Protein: CASSIGPDYEQYF.

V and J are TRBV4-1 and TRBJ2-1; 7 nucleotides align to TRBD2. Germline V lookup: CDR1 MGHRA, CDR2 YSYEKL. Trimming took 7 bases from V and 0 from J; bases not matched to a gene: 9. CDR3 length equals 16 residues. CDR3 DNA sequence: TGCGCCAGCAACGCTCCTCGCGGGAGCTCCTACAATGAGCAGTTCTTC. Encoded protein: CASNAPRGSSYNEQFF.

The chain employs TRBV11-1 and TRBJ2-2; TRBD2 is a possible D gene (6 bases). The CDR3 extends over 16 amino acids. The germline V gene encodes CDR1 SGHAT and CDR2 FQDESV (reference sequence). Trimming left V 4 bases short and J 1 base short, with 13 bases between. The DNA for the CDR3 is TGTGCCAGCAGCTCATTGGCGGGACGGAACACCGGGGAGCTGTTTTTT. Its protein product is CASSSLAGRNTGELFF.

Written as DNA, the CDR3 is TGTGCCAGTAGGGTTCAGGATTCTGGAAACACCATATATTTT. This translates into CASRVQDSGNTIYF. The chain combines TRBV19 with TRBJ1-3, with D uncertain. The germline V and J ends were trimmed by 6 bases and 1 base, with 10 bases remaining between them. Looked up from germline, CDR1 is LNHDA and CDR2 is SQIVND (reference sequence). The length of the CDR3 is 14 residues.

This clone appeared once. The CDR3 loop reads CASSEHPGQGPYEQYF. The CDR3 DNA is TGTGCCAGCAGCGAACACCCGGGACAGGGGCCCTACGAGCAGTACTTC. V and J are TRBV7-6 and TRBJ2-7; TRBD1 aligns across 10 bases. This CDR3 is built from 16 residues. Germline V gives CDR1 SGHVS, CDR2 FNYEAQ. V shed 5 bases and J 2 bases; nucleotides not matched to a gene: 9.

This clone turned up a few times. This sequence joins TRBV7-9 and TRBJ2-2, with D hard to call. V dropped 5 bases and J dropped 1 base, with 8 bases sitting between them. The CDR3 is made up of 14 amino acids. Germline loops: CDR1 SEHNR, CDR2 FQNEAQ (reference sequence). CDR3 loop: CASSRTENTGELFF. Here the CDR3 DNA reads TGTGCCAGCAGCCGAACAGAGAACACCGGGGAGCTGTTTTTT.

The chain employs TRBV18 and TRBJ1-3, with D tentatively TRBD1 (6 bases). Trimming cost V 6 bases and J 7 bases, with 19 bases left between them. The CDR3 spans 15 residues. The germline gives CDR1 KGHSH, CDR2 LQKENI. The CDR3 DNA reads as TGTGCCAGCTCCCGGGACACCCCTATGTCCAACACCATATATTTT. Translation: CASSRDTPMSNTIYF.

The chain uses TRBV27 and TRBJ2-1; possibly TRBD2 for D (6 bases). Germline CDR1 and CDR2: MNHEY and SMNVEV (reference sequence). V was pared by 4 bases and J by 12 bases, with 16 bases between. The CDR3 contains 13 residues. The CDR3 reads CASSWRGYPTQFF. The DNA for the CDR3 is TGTGCCAGCAGTTGGCGGGGCTATCCGACGCAGTTCTTC.

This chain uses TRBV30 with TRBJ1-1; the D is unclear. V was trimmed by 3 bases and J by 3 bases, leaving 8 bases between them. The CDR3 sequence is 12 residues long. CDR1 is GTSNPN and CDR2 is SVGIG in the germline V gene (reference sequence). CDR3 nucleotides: TGTGCCTGGAGCCTAACGGACACTGAAGCTTTCTTT. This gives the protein CAWSLTDTEAFF.

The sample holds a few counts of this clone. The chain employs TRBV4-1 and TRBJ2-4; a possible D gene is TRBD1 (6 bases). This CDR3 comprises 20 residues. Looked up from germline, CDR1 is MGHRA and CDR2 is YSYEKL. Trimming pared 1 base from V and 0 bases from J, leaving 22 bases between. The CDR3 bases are TGCGCCAGCAGCCAAGTCCCCGAGGGGGAGCGGTTAGTAGCCAAAAACATTCAGTACTTC. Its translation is CASSQVPEGERLVAKNIQYF.

DNA of the CDR3: TGTGCCAGCAGCTTAAGGCAGGGGGCGACTGAAGCTTTCTTT. It yields the protein CASSLRQGATEAFF. The chain employs TRBV7-3 and TRBJ1-1; 8 bases match TRBD1. With 1 base clipped from V and 5 bases from J, the junction kept 3 bases outside the gene matches. Germline values: CDR1 SGHTA, CDR2 FQGTGA. The CDR3 is 14 amino acids.

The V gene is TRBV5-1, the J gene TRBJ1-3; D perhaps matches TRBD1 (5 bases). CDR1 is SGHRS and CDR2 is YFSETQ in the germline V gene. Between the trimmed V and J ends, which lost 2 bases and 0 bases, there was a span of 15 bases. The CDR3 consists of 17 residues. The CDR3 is CASSFGQGGDSGNTIYF. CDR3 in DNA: TGCGCCAGCAGCTTCGGGCAGGGTGGGGACTCTGGAAACACCATATATTTT. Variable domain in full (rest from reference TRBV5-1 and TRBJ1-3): KAGVTQTPRYLIKTRGQQVTLSCSPISGHRSVSWYQQTPGQGLQFLFEYFSETQRNKGNFPGRFSGRQFSNSRSEMNVSTLELGDSALYLCASSFGQGGDSGNTIYFGEGSWLTVV.

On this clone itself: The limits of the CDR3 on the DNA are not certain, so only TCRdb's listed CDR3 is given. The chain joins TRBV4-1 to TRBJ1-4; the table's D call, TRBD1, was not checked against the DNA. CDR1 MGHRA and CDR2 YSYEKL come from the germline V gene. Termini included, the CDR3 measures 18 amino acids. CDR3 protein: CASSQQLVFWQANEKLFF.

As DNA, the CDR3 is TGTGCCATCAGTGACCCGGGACAGAGTAATCAGCCCCAGCATTTT. The encoded protein is CAISDPGQSNQPQHF. The chain couples TRBV10-3 to TRBJ1-5; 7 bases fit TRBD1. In germline, CDR1 is ENHRY, CDR2 SYGVKD. The CDR3 length is 15 residues. Trimming cost V 3 bases and J 4 bases; bases outside gene matches: 6.

Here the CDR3 DNA reads TGTGCCTGGAGCTACGGACAGGGAGCTGGAAACACCATATATTTT. Translated, it gives CAWSYGQGAGNTIYF. V is TRBV30 and J is TRBJ1-3; 8 bases match TRBD1. CDR1 is GTSNPN, CDR2 SVGIG, per germline (reference sequence). Trimming removed 3 bases from V and 2 bases from J; junction bases left unmatched: 6. CDR3 length equals 15 residues.

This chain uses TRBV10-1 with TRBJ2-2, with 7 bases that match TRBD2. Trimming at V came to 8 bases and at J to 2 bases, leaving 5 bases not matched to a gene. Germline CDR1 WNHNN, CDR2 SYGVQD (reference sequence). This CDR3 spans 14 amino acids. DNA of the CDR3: TGCGCCAGCCAAGCGGGACCTAACACCGGGGAGCTGTTTTTT. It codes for CASQAGPNTGELFF.

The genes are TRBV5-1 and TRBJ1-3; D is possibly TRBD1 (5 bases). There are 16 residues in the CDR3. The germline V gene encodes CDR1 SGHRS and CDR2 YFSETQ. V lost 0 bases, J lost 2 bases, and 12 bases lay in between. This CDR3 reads CASSLATGRAGNTIYF. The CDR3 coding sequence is TGCGCCAGCAGCTTGGCCACAGGCCGGGCTGGAAACACCATATATTTT.

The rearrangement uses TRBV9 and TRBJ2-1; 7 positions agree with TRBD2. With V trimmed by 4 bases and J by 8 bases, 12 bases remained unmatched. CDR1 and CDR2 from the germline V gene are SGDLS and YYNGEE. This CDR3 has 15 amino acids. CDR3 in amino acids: CASSLHGRESDEQFF. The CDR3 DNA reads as TGTGCCAGCAGCCTACATGGGCGGGAGAGCGATGAGCAGTTCTTC. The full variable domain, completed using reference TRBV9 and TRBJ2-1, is DSGVTQTPKHLITATGQRVTLRCSPRSGDLSVYWYQQSLDQGLQFLIQYYNGEERAKGNILERFSAQQFPDLHSELNLSSLELGDSALYFCASSLHGRESDEQFFGPGTRLTVL.

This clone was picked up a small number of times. The CDR3 spells CASSARGGRYGYTF. The CDR3 DNA is TGTGCCAGCAGCGCCCGCGGGGGCCGCTATGGCTACACCTTC. This chain connects TRBV9 to TRBJ1-2; D is perhaps TRBD1 (6 bases). Trimming took off 3 bases at V and 4 bases at J, with 13 bases between the two ends. The CDR3 length is 14 residues. The V gene's germline CDR1 is SGDLS and CDR2 YYNGEE.

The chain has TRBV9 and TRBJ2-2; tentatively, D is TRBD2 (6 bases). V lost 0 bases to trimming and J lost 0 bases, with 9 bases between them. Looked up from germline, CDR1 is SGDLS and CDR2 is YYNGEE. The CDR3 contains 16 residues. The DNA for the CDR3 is TGTGCCAGCAGCGTAGCGGGGGTCACGAACACCGGGGAGCTGTTTTTT. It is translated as CASSVAGVTNTGELFF. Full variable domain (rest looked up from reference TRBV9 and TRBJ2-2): DSGVTQTPKHLITATGQRVTLRCSPRSGDLSVYWYQQSLDQGLQFLIQYYNGEERAKGNILERFSAQQFPDLHSELNLSSLELGDSALYFCASSVAGVTNTGELFFGEGSRLTVL.

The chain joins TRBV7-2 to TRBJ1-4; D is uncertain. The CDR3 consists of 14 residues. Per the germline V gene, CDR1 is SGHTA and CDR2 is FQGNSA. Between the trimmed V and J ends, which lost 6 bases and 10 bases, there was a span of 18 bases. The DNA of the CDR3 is TGTGCCAGCAGTTCTAACCCTGAGTCTAGAAAACTGTTTTTT. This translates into CASSSNPESRKLFF.